This T cell receptor beta chain was found in a study of cytomegalovirus exposure and HLA in healthy donors. Findings and caveats of the study: With further analysis later on, most CMV-associated TCR beta chains appeared HLA-restricted.

The trim removed 7 bases at V and 1 base at J, leaving 1 base unmatched. The CDR3 consists of 13 residues. The germline CDR1 and CDR2 sequences are SNHLY and FYNNEI. In the PCR, 60 Vbeta and 13 Jbeta primers were used. Libraries were prepared by immunoSEQ multiplex PCR; TCRdb keeps only in-frame clonotypes and omits some of them. The listing contains roughly 31,000 clones. Regarding this clone: Its antigen is not known.

Input material: PBMCs. This clonotype was obtained from a man aged 30-40 years in good health and CMV-seronegative. This chain links TRBV2 with TRBJ2-5, with 9 positions matching TRBD2. The CDR3 loop is CASKTSGQETQYF. The DNA for the CDR3 is TGTGCCAGCAAGACTAGCGGCCAAGAGACCCAGTACTTC.